The clone carrying this T cell receptor beta chain has more than one count but fewer than ten. What it recognizes is unknown. The length of the CDR3 is 15 residues. In germline, CDR1 is ENHRY, CDR2 SYGVKD. Trimming took off 0 bases at V and 7 bases at J, with 13 bases between the two ends. The entry originates in a study of beta chain features in type 1 diabetes. Points from the study as a whole: Resolution of whether HLA type affects TCRB rearrangement was not achieved here. Type 1 diabetes patients had TCRB CDR3s that were shorter (moderately but significantly so) in all four CD4+ subsets.

What was sequenced were expressed TCRB transcripts, since all of the isolated RNA had been reverse transcribed. Data came from immunoSEQ multiplex PCR; TCRdb stores just in-frame clones and leaves some out. Of about 370,000 clones listed, over 8.5% are singletons. A sort by CD45RO/CCR7/CD25/CD127/CD95/CD27 yielded CD4+ naive, central memory, regulatory and stem cell-like memory cells. V and J are TRBV10-3 and TRBJ1-5, with a tentative D call TRBD1 (6 bases). The TCR was taken from a man aged 25 to 45 with type 1 diabetes. The specimen was central memory CD4+ T cells from blood. CDR3 amino acids: CAISESIGGQQPQHF. The CDR3 DNA sequence: TGTGCCATCAGTGAGTCGATCGGGGGGCAACAGCCCCAGCATTTT.